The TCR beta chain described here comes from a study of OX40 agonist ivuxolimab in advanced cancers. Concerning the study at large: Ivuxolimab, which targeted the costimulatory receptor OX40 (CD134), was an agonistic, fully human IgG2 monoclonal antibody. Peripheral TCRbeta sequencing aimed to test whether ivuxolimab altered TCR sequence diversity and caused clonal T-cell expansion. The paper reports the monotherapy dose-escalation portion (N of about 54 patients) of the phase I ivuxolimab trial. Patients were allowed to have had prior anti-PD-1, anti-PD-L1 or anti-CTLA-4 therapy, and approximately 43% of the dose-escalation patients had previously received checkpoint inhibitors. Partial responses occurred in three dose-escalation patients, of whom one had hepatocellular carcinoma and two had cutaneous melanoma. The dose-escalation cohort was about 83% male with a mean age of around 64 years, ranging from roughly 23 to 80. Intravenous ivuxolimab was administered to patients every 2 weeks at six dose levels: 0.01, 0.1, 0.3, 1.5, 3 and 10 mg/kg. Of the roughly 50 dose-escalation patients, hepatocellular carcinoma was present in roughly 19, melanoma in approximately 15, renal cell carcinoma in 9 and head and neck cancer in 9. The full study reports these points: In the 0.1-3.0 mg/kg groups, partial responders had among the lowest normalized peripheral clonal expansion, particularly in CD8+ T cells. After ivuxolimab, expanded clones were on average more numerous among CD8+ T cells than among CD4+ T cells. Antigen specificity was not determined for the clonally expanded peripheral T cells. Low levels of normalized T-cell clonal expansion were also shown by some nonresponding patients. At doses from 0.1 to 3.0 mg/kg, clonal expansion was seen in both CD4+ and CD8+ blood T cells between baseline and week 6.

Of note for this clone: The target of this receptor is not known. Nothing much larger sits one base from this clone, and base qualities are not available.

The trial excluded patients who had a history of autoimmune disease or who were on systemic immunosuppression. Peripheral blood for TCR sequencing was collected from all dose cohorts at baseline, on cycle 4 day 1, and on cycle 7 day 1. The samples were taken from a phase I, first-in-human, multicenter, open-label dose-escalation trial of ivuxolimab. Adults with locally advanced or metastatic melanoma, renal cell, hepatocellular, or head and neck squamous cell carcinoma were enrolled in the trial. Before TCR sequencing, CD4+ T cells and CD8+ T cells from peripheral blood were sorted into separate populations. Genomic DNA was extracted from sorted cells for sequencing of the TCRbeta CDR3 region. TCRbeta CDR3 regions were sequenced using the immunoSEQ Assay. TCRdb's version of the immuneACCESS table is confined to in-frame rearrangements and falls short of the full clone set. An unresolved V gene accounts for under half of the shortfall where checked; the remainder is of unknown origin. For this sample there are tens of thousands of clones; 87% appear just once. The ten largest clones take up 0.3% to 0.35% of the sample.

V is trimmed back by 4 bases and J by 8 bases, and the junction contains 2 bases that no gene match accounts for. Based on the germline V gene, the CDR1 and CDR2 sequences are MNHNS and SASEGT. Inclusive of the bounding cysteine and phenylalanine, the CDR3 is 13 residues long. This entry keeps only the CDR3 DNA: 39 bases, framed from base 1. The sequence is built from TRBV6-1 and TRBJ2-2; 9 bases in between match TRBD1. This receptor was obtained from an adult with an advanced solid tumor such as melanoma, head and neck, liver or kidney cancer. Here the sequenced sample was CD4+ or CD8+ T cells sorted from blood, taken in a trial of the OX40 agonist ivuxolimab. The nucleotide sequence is TGTGCCAGCAGTGGGACAGGGGAGGGGGAGCTGTTTTTT. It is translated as CASSGTGEGELFF.